These 18 T cell receptor beta chains were all obtained from the same sample, sequenced in a study of cytomegalovirus exposure and HLA in healthy donors. Amplification used 60 Vbeta primers and 13 Jbeta primers. The data were produced by immunoSEQ multiplex PCR, yet TCRdb's version contains in-frame clones alone and is incomplete. The data contain 70,000 to 95,000 clones, roughly 80% of them singletons. The material sequenced was PBMCs. These receptor sequences come from a man under 40 in good health and CMV-seropositive.

The chain joins TRBV6-5 to TRBJ1-4, with TRBD1 as a possible D gene (5 bases). The CDR3 loop spans 13 amino acids. The ends were cut back, 5 bases at V and 10 bases at J, with 14 bases in the middle. Germline V CDR1 and CDR2: MNHEY, SVGAGI. The CDR3 loop is CASSEGVGLKLFF. The CDR3 nucleotides read TGTGCCAGCAGTGAAGGGGTCGGCCTAAAACTGTTTTTT.

The V gene is TRBV5-4, the J gene TRBJ2-4, with TRBD1 as a possible D gene (6 bases). The V gene's germline CDR1 is SGHNT and CDR2 YYREEE (reference sequence). The V end lost 4 bases, the J end lost 9 bases, and 14 bases lay between the germline ends. The CDR3 is 13 amino acids. The CDR3 DNA reads TGTGCCAGCAGCCCTGACAGGTCTAGCATTCAGTACTTC. Residues: CASSPDRSSIQYF.

This clone was counted between two and nine times. J is TRBJ2-7 and V is TRBV5-6, with a weak D call TRBD1 (6 bases). The CDR3 length is 12 residues. In germline, CDR1 is SGHDT, CDR2 YYEEEE. Trimming left V 4 bases short and J 3 bases short, with 8 bases between. The DNA for the CDR3 is TGTGCCAGCAGCCGGGACAACTACGAGCAGTACTTC. This gives the protein CASSRDNYEQYF.

V usage is TRBV6-6 and J usage is TRBJ1-1; TRBD1 aligns across 8 bases. V shed 0 bases and J 8 bases; nucleotides not matched to a gene: 5. The CDR3 covers 14 residues. Germline CDR1 reads MNHNY; CDR2 reads SVGAGI (reference sequence). CDR3 sequence (DNA): TGTGCCAGCAGTTACTCCCAAGGACAGGGCGAAGCTTTCTTT. Protein product: CASSYSQGQGEAFF.

The V call is TRBV4-1, the J call TRBJ1-5, with 7 bases matching TRBD1. Germline-derived CDR1 and CDR2 are MGHRA and YSYEKL. J lost 7 bases, V lost 2 bases, and 11 bases had no gene match. This CDR3 has 16 residues. CDR3 sequence: CASSQPPGQRNQPQHF. The CDR3, as DNA: TGCGCCAGCAGCCAACCCCCGGGACAGCGGAACCAGCCCCAGCATTTT.

The genes are TRBV2 and TRBJ1-6; 12 positions match TRBD1. The CDR3 sequence is 15 residues long. Trimming cost V 7 bases and J 7 bases; bases outside gene matches: 5. CDR1 SNHLY and CDR2 FYNNEI come from the germline V gene. In DNA form, the CDR3 reads TGTGCCAGCACGGGACAGGGGGCAAGGAATTCACCCCTCCACTTT. This sequence encodes CASTGQGARNSPLHF.

This rearrangement joins TRBV9 to TRBJ2-5; perhaps TRBD2 as D (7 bases). V was pared by 2 bases and J by 0 bases, with 14 bases between. The CDR3 is 16 amino acids. Germline CDR1 SGDLS, CDR2 YYNGEE. For the CDR3, the DNA is TGTGCCAGCAGCGTCCCCGAGGGGGGGGACCAAGAGACCCAGTACTTC. Translated, it gives CASSVPEGGDQETQYF.

The CDR3 DNA reads TGTGCCAGCAAACCAGGCTCCTATAATTCACCCCTCCACTTT. It codes for CASKPGSYNSPLHF. The chain recombines TRBV28 with TRBJ1-6; D is unclear. The V end was cut by 7 bases, the J end by 0 bases, with 7 bases between. The CDR3 runs 14 residues. The germline gives CDR1 MDHEN, CDR2 SYDVKM.

The rearrangement uses TRBV29-1 and TRBJ1-5; 7 bases are shared with TRBD1. The CDR3 runs 15 residues. CDR1 SQVTM and CDR2 ANQGSEA come from the germline V gene. Losses at the gene ends were 6 bases for V and 5 bases for J; bases not matched to a gene: 13. CDR3 loop: CSVTTGRGGDQPQHF. The CDR3, as DNA: TGCAGCGTGACGACAGGGAGAGGGGGTGATCAGCCCCAGCATTTT.

The rearrangement uses TRBV2 and TRBJ1-5; 8 bases map to TRBD1. This CDR3 has 13 amino acids. The germline gives CDR1 SNHLY, CDR2 FYNNEI. J lost 6 bases, V lost 7 bases, and 5 bases had no gene match. This CDR3 is CASTLQGVQPQHF. The CDR3 DNA reads as TGTGCCAGCACCTTACAGGGGGTTCAGCCCCAGCATTTT.

The chain uses TRBV2 and TRBJ1-1; D is uncertain. With 1 base removed from V and 0 bases from J, the gap between germline ends came to 9 bases. The length of the CDR3 is 15 residues. Germline V gene data show CDR1 as SNHLY and CDR2 as FYNNEI. CDR3 nucleotide sequence: TGTGCCAGCAGTGAAGGGCAGAAAATGAACACTGAAGCTTTCTTT. Protein: CASSEGQKMNTEAFF.

J is TRBJ1-5 and V is TRBV28; 10 nucleotides align to TRBD1. The germline V gene has CDR1 MDHEN and CDR2 SYDVKM. Trimming cost V 3 bases and J 9 bases; bases outside gene matches: 11. CDR3 length equals 16 residues. CDR3 amino acids: CASSLPRDRGVRPQHF. The CDR3 coding sequence is TGTGCCAGCAGTTTGCCCCGGGACAGGGGTGTGAGGCCCCAGCATTTT.

The V and J genes are TRBV7-2 and TRBJ2-5, with 7 positions matching TRBD2. V gave up 8 bases and J gave up 2 bases; unmatched junction bases: 14. Germline lookup yields CDR1 SGHTA and CDR2 FQGNSA. There are 16 residues in the CDR3. The CDR3 DNA reads TGTGCCAGCTCCCCCCGGGCTAGCGGAGGGCAAGAGACCCAGTACTTC. Protein product: CASSPRASGGQETQYF.

The chain employs TRBV4-2 and TRBJ2-1, with 13 bases identical to TRBD2. CDR1 and CDR2 (germline): LGHNA, YNFKEQ. The trim removed 3 bases at V and 2 bases at J, leaving 1 base unmatched. This CDR3 is 16 amino acids long. The CDR3 coding sequence is TGTGCCAGCAGCCACGGACTAGCGGGGGCCTACAATGAGCAGTTCTTC. This codes for CASSHGLAGAYNEQFF.

The J gene is TRBJ1-5, the V gene TRBV28; D is unclear. The CDR3 sequence is 14 residues long. CDR1 is MDHEN, CDR2 SYDVKM, per germline. The germline V and J ends were trimmed by 8 bases and 2 bases, with 13 bases remaining between them. CDR3 DNA: TGTGCCAGCGGTGTGGGCGGGGGCAATCAGCCCCAGCATTTT. The encoded protein is CASGVGGGNQPQHF.

This clone was counted between two and nine times. The rearrangement uses TRBV6-5 and TRBJ1-5, with 7 bases identical to TRBD1. The CDR3 has 14 residues. The V gene end was trimmed by 2 bases and the J gene end by 4 bases; junction bases not matched to a gene: 2. Germline V gives CDR1 MNHEY, CDR2 SVGAGI. CDR3 DNA sequence: TGTGCCAGCAGTTACGGGACAGTTAATCAGCCCCAGCATTTT. Residues: CASSYGTVNQPQHF.

The chain couples TRBV7-2 to TRBJ2-4, with a weak D call TRBD1 (8 bases). Trimming left V 4 bases short and J 6 bases short, with 22 bases between. Germline V gene sequence: CDR1 SGHTA, CDR2 FQGNSA. The CDR3 contains 17 residues. The CDR3 sequence: CASSWSGTGFSLNIQYF. CDR3 nucleotides: TGTGCCAGCAGCTGGAGCGGGACAGGATTCAGCCTAAACATTCAGTACTTC.

The rearrangement uses TRBV14 and TRBJ2-5; TRBD2 matches 8 bases. Near its end, the DNA agrees better with TRBJ2-7, so the J call may be wrong. Germline V CDR1 and CDR2: SGHDN, FVKESK. The CDR3 contains 13 residues. CDR3 DNA sequence: TGTGCCAGCAGCCTCGGGGGGGGGTACGAGCAGTACTTC. Protein sequence: CASSLGGGYEQYF.